A selection of T cell receptor beta chains follows, all from one sample in a study of T cells in Graves' hyperthyroidism and ophthalmopathy. TCRdb ran MiXCR on the multiplex PCR reads and lists one entry per CDR3 protein. The sample consists of around 300,000 distinct CDR3 sequences, roughly an eighth of them appearing once. The material sequenced was blood. The origin of the receptors is a woman aged 40-49 years with Graves' hyperthyroidism. Each CDR3 is given with its conserved first and last residue. A D gene is named only where the DNA matches it firmly. The size field is filled for only some rows; it gives once, few, many or a size class.

d_gene	abundance	v_gene	j_gene	CDR3nt	CDR3aa
.	many	TRBV10-3	TRBJ2-1	TGTGCCATCAGTGACATCGGTGAGCAGTTCTTC	CAISDIGEQFF
.	few	TRBV10-3	TRBJ2-7	TGTGCCATCAGTGAGTGGGCCTCAAACTACGAGCAGTACTTC	CAISEWASNYEQYF
TRBD2	.	TRBV7-9	TRBJ2-1	TGTGCCAGCAGCCTGGCCGGGACTAGCGGCGGAATCGAGCAGTTCTTC	CASSLAGTSGGIEQFF
TRBD1	.	TRBV5-1	TRBJ1-2	TGCGCCAGCAGCTTGGAGGGGACAGCAGTCGGACAAGAGGGCTACACCTTC	CASSLEGTAVGQEGYTF
.	many	TRBV6-1	TRBJ2-7	TGTGCCAGCAGTGAAGCGCCAAGGGCCTACGAGCAGTACTTC	CASSEAPRAYEQYF
.	many	TRBV6-1	TRBJ2-5	TGTGCCAGCAGTGAAGCCGGGACCCAGTACTTC	CASSEAGTQYF
.	many	TRBV7-9	TRBJ1-3	TGTGCCAGCAGCTTAGAAGACTCTGGAAACACCATATATTTT	CASSLEDSGNTIYF
.	many	TRBV3-1	TRBJ2-3	TGTGCCAGCAGCAAACGTGGGACCGCGAGGGAAGATACGCAGTATTTT	CASSKRGTAREDTQYF
TRBD1	many	TRBV5-1	TRBJ2-1	TGCGCCAGCAGCTTCTCAACAGGGGTACACAATGAGCAGTTCTTC	CASSFSTGVHNEQFF
.	many	TRBV20-1	TRBJ2-5	TGCAGTGCTAGAGTTTTGGAAATCGGAAGGGGGACCCAGTACTTC	CSARVLEIGRGTQYF
TRBD1	once	TRBV28	TRBJ2-3	TGTGCCAGCAGTCGGCCCCCGGGACAGGGAACAGATACGCAGTATTTT	CASSRPPGQGTDTQYF
TRBD1	many	TRBV18	TRBJ2-1	TGTGCCAGCTCACCGGGACAGGGGGCGCGTCGTGAGCAGTTCTTC	CASSPGQGARREQFF
.	few	TRBV6-6	TRBJ2-3	TGTGCCAGCAGTTACTCCCCCGGGACGCCGAGGAGCACAGATACGCAGTATTTT	CASSYSPGTPRSTDTQYF
.	few	TRBV30	TRBJ1-4	TGTGCCTGGAGTGTTGGCGGGGCTAATGAAAAACTGTTTTTT	CAWSVGGANEKLFF
.	few	TRBV19	TRBJ2-7	TGTGCCAGTAGTCCCAAAACGGGATACGAGCAGTACTTC	CASSPKTGYEQYF
.	many	TRBV28	TRBJ1-1	TGTGCCAGCAGTTCGGGGGACACTGAAGCTTTCTTT	CASSSGDTEAFF
.	.	TRBV5-4	TRBJ2-1	TGTGCCAGCAGCTGGGACCCAATGGGTGATGAGCAGTTCTTC	CASSWDPMGDEQFF
.	.	TRBV20-1	TRBJ2-5	TGCAGTGCTAGAGACCCCAGAGGGAGTTTCGGAGAGACCCAGTACTTC	CSARDPRGSFGETQYF
TRBD1	many	TRBV29-1	TRBJ1-1	TGCAGCGTTAAGGGACCGCCGGGACAGGGGCTCCACACTGAAGCTTTCTTT	CSVKGPPGQGLHTEAFF
TRBD1	.	TRBV12-3/TRBV12-4	TRBJ2-1	TGTGCCAGCAGCAAACCCGGACAGGGCAATGAGCAGTTCTTC	CASSKPGQGNEQFF
TRBD2	many	TRBV2	TRBJ2-1	TGTGCCAGCACCTCCCACGGACTAGCGGGATACAATGAGCAGTTCTTC	CASTSHGLAGYNEQFF
.	many	TRBV12-3/TRBV12-4	TRBJ2-2	TGTGCCAGCAGTCCCGGTCACACCGGGGAGCTGTTTTTT	CASSPGHTGELFF
.	many	TRBV12-3/TRBV12-4	TRBJ1-6	TGTGCCAGCAGTTTCGGGACTACCCTGAGAAATTCACCCCTCCACTTT	CASSFGTTLRNSPLHF
.	.	TRBV20-1	TRBJ1-1	TGCAGTGCTAGAGACAGGGTGAAGTGGAACACTGAAGCTTTCTTT	CSARDRVKWNTEAFF
.	.	TRBV30	TRBJ1-5	TGTGCCTGGAGTAATACCCTGTATCAGCCCCAGCATTTT	CAWSNTLYQPQHF
.	few	TRBV11-1	TRBJ1-3	TGTGCCAGCAGCTCAAACTCTGGAAACACCATATATTTT	CASSSNSGNTIYF